One sample yielded the 28 T cell receptor beta chains listed below, sequenced in a study of graft-versus-host responses after intestinal transplantation. Libraries were prepared by immunoSEQ multiplex PCR; TCRdb keeps only in-frame clonotypes and omits some of them. This repertoire shows around 9,500 clones, 85% to 90% found once; its top ten account for 9.9%. The sequencing here drew on PBMCs, taken approximately 240 days after intestinal transplant. Receptors originate from a human patient who received an intestinal transplant, so some T cells may come from the graft donor.

The rearrangement links TRBV28 to TRBJ1-2; no firm D call. This CDR3 contains 13 residues. V was clipped by 6 bases and J by 0 bases, with 8 bases between them. CDR1 and CDR2 (germline): MDHEN, SYDVKM. CDR3 protein: CASRSGTNYGYTF. The DNA for the CDR3 is TGTGCCAGCAGGTCCGGTACTAACTATGGCTACACCTTC.

The chain is built from TRBV27 and TRBJ1-2; D is ambiguous. This CDR3 spans 14 amino acids. The V end lost 6 bases, the J end lost 0 bases, and 11 bases lay between the germline ends. Germline CDR1 is MNHEY and CDR2 is SMNVEV (reference sequence). For the CDR3, the DNA is TGTGCCAGCAGGGCAGCCGGAGCTAACTATGGCTACACCTTC. Residues: CASRAAGANYGYTF.

V and J are TRBV28 and TRBJ2-7, with a weak D call TRBD2 (5 bases). The V and J ends lost 5 bases and 4 bases respectively, with 9 bases between them. CDR3 length equals 12 residues. Germline V gene data show CDR1 as MDHEN and CDR2 as SYDVKM. Here the CDR3 reads CASSRTWYEQYF. CDR3 in DNA: TGTGCCAGCAGTCGGACTTGGTACGAGCAGTACTTC.

The rearrangement uses TRBV4-3 and TRBJ2-5, with unresolved D. V shed 0 bases and J shed 2 bases, with 13 bases lying between them. The CDR3 consists of 16 residues. The V gene's germline CDR1 is LGHNA and CDR2 YSLEER. The CDR3 nucleotides are TGCGCCAGCAGCCAAGATTGGGCAAGTCCTCAAGAGACCCAGTACTTC. Residues: CASSQDWASPQETQYF.

The chain is built from TRBV7-9 and TRBJ2-5; 11 positions agree with TRBD2. Trimming at V came to 5 bases and at J to 4 bases, leaving 12 bases not matched to a gene. Per the germline V gene, CDR1 is SEHNR and CDR2 is FQNEAQ (reference sequence). CDR3 length: 17 amino acids. The CDR3 loop reads CASSNSGRVHLVETQYF. Here the CDR3 DNA reads TGTGCCAGCAGCAATAGCGGGAGGGTCCATTTAGTAGAGACCCAGTACTTC.

J is TRBJ2-5 and V is TRBV19; D might be TRBD2 (6 bases). V lost 3 bases to trimming and J lost 3 bases, with 11 bases between them. The CDR3 loop spans 14 amino acids. Germline CDR1 reads LNHDA; CDR2 reads SQIVND (reference sequence). CDR3 sequence reads: CASSIPGSKETQYF. CDR3 nucleotides: TGTGCCAGTAGTATCCCCGGGAGCAAAGAGACCCAGTACTTC.

As regards this clone: Compared with germline, one end of the junction differs, possibly owing to a read error. The chain links TRBV9 to TRBJ2-2; 9 bases fit TRBD1. This CDR3 comprises 16 residues. Germline lookup yields CDR1 SGDLS and CDR2 YYNGEE. This chain's CDR3 is CACSVTGGSNTGELFF. CDR3 bases: TGTGCCTGCAGCGTTACAGGGGGCTCTAACACCGGGGAGCTGTTTTTT.

V gene TRBV28 combines with J gene TRBJ1-1; the D gene is possibly TRBD1 (5 bases). Trimming stripped 4 bases from V and 5 bases from J, with 14 bases between. Germline assignment: CDR1 MDHEN and CDR2 SYDVKM. CDR3 length equals 14 residues. CDR3 residues: CASSYRVEGTEAFF. CDR3 DNA: TGTGCCAGCAGTTATCGAGTAGAGGGGACTGAAGCTTTCTTT.

The chain recombines TRBV28 with TRBJ1-1; 7 bases fit TRBD1. Trimming removed 5 bases from V and 6 bases from J; junction bases left unmatched: 6. The CDR3 totals 13 residues. The V gene's germline CDR1 is MDHEN and CDR2 SYDVKM. Here the CDR3 reads CASSRRGRPEAFF. In DNA, the CDR3 is TGTGCCAGCAGTCGAAGGGGGCGACCTGAAGCTTTCTTT.

This sequence joins TRBV28 and TRBJ1-2, with 8 bases lining up with TRBD1. The germline gives CDR1 MDHEN, CDR2 SYDVKM. V dropped 4 bases and J dropped 4; count of bases not matched to a gene: 11. The CDR3 sequence is 16 residues long. CDR3 in amino acids: CASSSTPGQVTYGYTF. The CDR3 DNA reads as TGTGCCAGCAGTTCCACTCCGGGACAGGTAACCTATGGCTACACCTTC.

For the CDR3, the DNA is TGTGCCAGCTCACCAGAGGCAGTTCCGAACACCGGGGAGCTGTTTTTT. Protein product: CASSPEAVPNTGELFF. V and J are TRBV18 and TRBJ2-2; D gene unclear. The CDR3 runs to 16 residues. Germline V gene lookup returns CDR1 KGHSH and CDR2 LQKENI. V lost 2 bases and J 0 bases, leaving 10 bases between the germline ends. The entire variable domain, with the rest obtained from reference TRBV18 and TRBJ2-2, is as follows: NAGVMQNPRHLVRRRGQEARLRCSPMKGHSHVYWYRQLPEEGLKFMVYLQKENIIDESGMPKERFSAEFPKEGPSILRIQQVVRGDSAAYFCASSPEAVPNTGELFFGEGSRLTVL.

The chain combines TRBV13 with TRBJ1-4, with 7 bases matching TRBD1. The CDR3 has 15 residues. From germline, CDR1 is PRHDT and CDR2 FYEKMQ (reference sequence). Trimming took 1 base from V and 5 from J; bases not matched to a gene: 4. In DNA, the CDR3 is TGTGCCAGCAGCTTAGAGGGGGCACCGAATGAAAAACTGTTTTTT. It is translated as CASSLEGAPNEKLFF.

The chain employs TRBV7-9 and TRBJ2-5; D possibly corresponds to TRBD2 (6 bases). This CDR3 has 16 residues. V was shortened by 3 bases and J by 5 bases, with 19 bases between the two germline ends. Germline CDR1 reads SEHNR; CDR2 reads FQNEAQ (reference sequence). The CDR3 region has the DNA TGTGCCAGCAGCTTGACGGGAGTAGCTGGGCGGGAGACCCAGTACTTC. It encodes CASSLTGVAGRETQYF.

This clone was observed once. This chain uses TRBV6-6 with TRBJ1-1; D is unresolved. Germline assignment: CDR1 MNHNY and CDR2 SVGAGI (reference sequence). The V gene lost 6 bases and the J gene lost 7 bases, with 9 bases spanning the gap. CDR3 length: 11 residues. The CDR3 sequence is CASSAGFEAFF. The CDR3 DNA is TGTGCCAGCAGCGCAGGCTTTGAAGCTTTCTTT.

The V and J genes are TRBV5-1 and TRBJ1-2, with D maybe TRBD1 (5 bases). CDR1 and CDR2 from the germline V gene are SGHRS and YFSETQ. The V and J ends lost 4 bases and 7 bases respectively, with 14 bases between them. The CDR3 spans 13 residues. Here the CDR3 DNA reads TGCGCCAGCAGCCTCGGGGGGGGAAGTGGCTACACCTTC. Amino acids: CASSLGGGSGYTF.

The chain recombines TRBV25-1 with TRBJ2-1; D could derive from TRBD1 or TRBD2 (5 bases each). This CDR3 comprises 15 residues. In germline, CDR1 is MGHDK, CDR2 SYGVNS. V lost 5 bases and J lost 4, with 15 bases in between. The chain's CDR3 is CASSMGLAPYNEQFF. The CDR3 DNA is TGTGCCAGCAGTATGGGGCTAGCCCCTTACAATGAGCAGTTCTTC.

The J gene is TRBJ2-7, the V gene TRBV11-3, with 10 positions matching TRBD2. V dropped 3 bases and J dropped 3; count of bases not matched to a gene: 5. This CDR3 has 15 residues. The germline gives CDR1 SGHNT, CDR2 YENEEA. The CDR3 is CASSLLSGRGYEQYF. CDR3 sequence (DNA): TGTGCCAGCAGCTTGCTCAGCGGGAGGGGCTACGAGCAGTACTTC.

The chain joins TRBV4-1 to TRBJ2-7; D is unresolved. Trimming left V 4 bases short and J 3 bases short, with 16 bases between. The CDR3 spans 15 residues. Germline CDR1 MGHRA, CDR2 YSYEKL. The CDR3 spells CASSPRGAADYEQYF. The CDR3 DNA follows: TGCGCCAGCAGCCCCCGCGGAGCCGCAGACTACGAGCAGTACTTC.

Only one count was recorded for this clone. The chain links TRBV9 to TRBJ2-2; TRBD1 matches 10 bases. The CDR3 loop spans 14 amino acids. Germline CDR1 is SGDLS and CDR2 is YYNGEE. V lost 3 bases to trimming and J lost 4 bases; unmatched junction nucleotides: 0. The CDR3 loop reads CASSGTGGTGELFF. CDR3 nucleotides: TGTGCCAGCAGCGGGACAGGGGGCACCGGGGAGCTGTTTTTT.

The chain couples TRBV6-4 to TRBJ2-3, with D possibly being TRBD2 (6 bases). The germline V and J ends were trimmed by 0 bases and 1 base, with 8 bases remaining between them. CDR3 length: 15 amino acids. Germline V gene sequence: CDR1 MRHNA, CDR2 SNTAGT. The CDR3 region has the DNA TGTGCCAGCAGTGACTCGGCTAGCGGCACAGATACGCAGTATTTT. It specifies CASSDSASGTDTQYF.

The chain has TRBV27 and TRBJ2-1; D is unclear. This CDR3 is built from 11 residues. The ends were cut back, 1 base at V and 5 bases at J, with 0 bases in the middle. The germline V gene encodes CDR1 MNHEY and CDR2 SMNVEV (reference sequence). CDR3 region: CASSLYNEQFF. The CDR3 region has the DNA TGTGCCAGCAGTTTATACAATGAGCAGTTCTTC.

This clone showed up just once. The CDR3 is CASSIDGAQPQHF. CDR3 DNA: TGTGCCAGTAGTATAGACGGGGCTCAGCCCCAGCATTTT. The chain employs TRBV19 and TRBJ1-5; D may be TRBD1 (5 bases). The V and J ends lost 0 bases and 6 bases respectively, with 6 bases between them. This CDR3 has 13 amino acids. Germline lookup yields CDR1 LNHDA and CDR2 SQIVND (reference sequence).

The chain combines TRBV19 with TRBJ2-3; TRBD2 aligns across 9 bases. Per the germline V gene, CDR1 is LNHDA and CDR2 is SQIVND (reference sequence). V shed 4 bases, J shed 1 base, and the junction held 3 bases outside the gene matches. This CDR3 has 15 residues. For the CDR3, the DNA is TGTGCCAGTAGTACGGGACTAGCAGGCACAGATACGCAGTATTTT. The encoded protein is CASSTGLAGTDTQYF.

The chain combines TRBV28 with TRBJ2-7; 12 nucleotides align to TRBD1. The V segment lost 6 bases and the J segment 5 bases; nucleotides outside the gene matches: 23. This CDR3 region has 20 residues. The germline CDR1 and CDR2 sequences are MDHEN and SYDVKM. DNA for the CDR3: TGTGCCAGCAGCTTCATTTACATAGACTTACCGGGACAGGGGGCACACGAGCAGTACTTC. It translates to CASSFIYIDLPGQGAHEQYF. The whole variable domain, remainder taken from reference TRBV28 and TRBJ2-7, is DVKVTQSSRYLVKRTGEKVFLECVQDMDHENMFWYRQDPGLGLRLIYFSYDVKMKEKGDIPEGYSVSREKKERFSLILESASTNQTSMYLCASSFIYIDLPGQGAHEQYFGPGTRLTVT.

This chain uses TRBV27 with TRBJ2-4; tentatively, D is TRBD1 or TRBD2 (5 bases each). V was shortened by 4 bases and J by 4 bases, with 8 bases between the two germline ends. Looked up from germline, CDR1 is MNHEY and CDR2 is SMNVEV (reference sequence). This CDR3 has 13 amino acids. The CDR3 loop reads CASSWDEKNIQYF. In nucleotides, the CDR3 is TGTGCCAGCAGTTGGGACGAGAAAAACATTCAGTACTTC.

V is TRBV5-5 and J is TRBJ2-7, with 11 bases lining up with TRBD1. This CDR3 spans 16 amino acids. V was clipped by 3 bases and J by 4 bases; unmatched bases: 9. Germline V gene sequence: CDR1 SGHKS, CDR2 YYEKEE (reference sequence). The CDR3 loop is CASSSGWTGGFYEQYF. For the CDR3, the DNA is TGTGCCAGCAGCTCGGGATGGACAGGGGGCTTTTACGAGCAGTACTTC. Using reference TRBV5-5 and TRBJ2-7 for the parts outside the CDR3, the full variable domain is DAGVTQSPTHLIKTRGQQVTLRCSPISGHKSVSWYQQVLGQGPQFIFQYYEKEERGRGNFPDRFSARQFPNYSSELNVNALLLGDSALYLCASSSGWTGGFYEQYFGPGTRLTVT.

This clone was detected once. The chain has TRBV30 and TRBJ1-5; a possible D gene is TRBD1 (6 bases). V was cut by 2 bases and J by 4 bases, with 12 bases left in between. Germline assignment: CDR1 GTSNPN and CDR2 SVGIG (reference sequence). The CDR3 consists of 14 residues. The CDR3 loop is CAWSRGTPNQPQHF. The CDR3 DNA reads TGTGCCTGGAGTAGGGGGACCCCGAATCAGCCCCAGCATTTT.

This chain links TRBV19 with TRBJ2-7; 7 bases line up with TRBD1. The J segment lost 5 bases and the V segment lost 5 bases, leaving 12 bases of the junction unmatched. Germline V CDR1 and CDR2: LNHDA, SQIVND (reference sequence). The CDR3 runs to 15 residues. CDR3 sequence: CASSYNGGQANEQYF. CDR3 coding DNA: TGTGCCAGTAGTTACAACGGCGGACAGGCCAACGAGCAGTACTTC.